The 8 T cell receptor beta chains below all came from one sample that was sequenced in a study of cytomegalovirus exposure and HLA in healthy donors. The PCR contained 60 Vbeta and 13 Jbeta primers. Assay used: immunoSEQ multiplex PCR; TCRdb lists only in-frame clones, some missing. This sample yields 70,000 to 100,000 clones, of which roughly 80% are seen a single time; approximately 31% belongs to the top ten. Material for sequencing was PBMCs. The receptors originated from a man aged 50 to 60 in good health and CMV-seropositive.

The DNA for the CDR3 is TGCGCCAGCAGCTCACGTGTCCGGACACGAAGAAACACCATATATTTT. Protein product: CASSSRVRTRRNTIYF. The V call is TRBV5-1, the J call TRBJ1-3, with D perhaps TRBD1 (5 bases). The CDR3 spans 16 residues. V lost 3 bases and J lost 5, with 18 bases in between. Germline loops: CDR1 SGHRS, CDR2 YFSETQ.

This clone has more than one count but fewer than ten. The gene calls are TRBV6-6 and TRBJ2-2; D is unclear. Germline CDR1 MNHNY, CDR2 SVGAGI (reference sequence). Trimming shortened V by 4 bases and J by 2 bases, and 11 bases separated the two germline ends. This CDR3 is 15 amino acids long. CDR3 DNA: TGTGCCAGCAGTTTCGACAAACAAAACACCGGGGAGCTGTTTTTT. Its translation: CASSFDKQNTGELFF.

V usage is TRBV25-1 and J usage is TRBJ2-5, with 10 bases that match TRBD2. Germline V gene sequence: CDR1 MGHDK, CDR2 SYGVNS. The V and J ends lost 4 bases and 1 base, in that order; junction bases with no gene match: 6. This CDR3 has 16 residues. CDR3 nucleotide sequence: TGTGCCAGCAGTGTGTTGAGCGGGAGGGCCCAAGAGACCCAGTACTTC. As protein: CASSVLSGRAQETQYF.

This CDR3 is CAWSVQGIAEAFF. In DNA, the CDR3 is TGTGCCTGGAGTGTACAGGGGATCGCTGAAGCTTTCTTT. V gene TRBV30 combines with J gene TRBJ1-1, with TRBD1 matching over 7 bases. Germline CDR1 and CDR2: GTSNPN and SVGIG (reference sequence). CDR3 length: 13 amino acids. The V and J ends lost 0 bases and 6 bases, in that order; junction bases with no gene match: 4.

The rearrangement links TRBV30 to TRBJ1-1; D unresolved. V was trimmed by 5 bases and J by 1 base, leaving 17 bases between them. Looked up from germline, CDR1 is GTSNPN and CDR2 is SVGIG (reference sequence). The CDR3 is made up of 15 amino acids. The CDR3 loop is CAWEVAGVQNTEAFF. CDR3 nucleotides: TGTGCCTGGGAAGTGGCGGGTGTCCAGAACACTGAAGCTTTCTTT.

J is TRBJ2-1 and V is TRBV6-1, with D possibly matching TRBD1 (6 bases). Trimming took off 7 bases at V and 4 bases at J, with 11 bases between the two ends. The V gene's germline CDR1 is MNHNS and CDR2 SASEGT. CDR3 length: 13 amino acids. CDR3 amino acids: CASTGQRYNEQFF. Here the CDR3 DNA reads TGTGCCAGCACCGGACAGCGTTACAATGAGCAGTTCTTC.

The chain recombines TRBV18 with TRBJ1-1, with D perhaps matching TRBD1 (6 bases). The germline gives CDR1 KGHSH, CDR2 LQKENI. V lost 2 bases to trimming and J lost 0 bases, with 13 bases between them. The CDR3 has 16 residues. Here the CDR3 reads CASSPEQGSMNTEAFF. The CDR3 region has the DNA TGTGCCAGCTCACCAGAACAGGGCTCCATGAACACTGAAGCTTTCTTT.

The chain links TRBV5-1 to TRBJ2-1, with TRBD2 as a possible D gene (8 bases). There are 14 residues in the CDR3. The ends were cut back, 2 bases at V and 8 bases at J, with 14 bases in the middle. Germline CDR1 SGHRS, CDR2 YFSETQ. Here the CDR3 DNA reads TGCGCCAGCAGCTTTAGCGGGACAGTCTATGAGCAGTTCTTC. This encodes CASSFSGTVYEQFF.